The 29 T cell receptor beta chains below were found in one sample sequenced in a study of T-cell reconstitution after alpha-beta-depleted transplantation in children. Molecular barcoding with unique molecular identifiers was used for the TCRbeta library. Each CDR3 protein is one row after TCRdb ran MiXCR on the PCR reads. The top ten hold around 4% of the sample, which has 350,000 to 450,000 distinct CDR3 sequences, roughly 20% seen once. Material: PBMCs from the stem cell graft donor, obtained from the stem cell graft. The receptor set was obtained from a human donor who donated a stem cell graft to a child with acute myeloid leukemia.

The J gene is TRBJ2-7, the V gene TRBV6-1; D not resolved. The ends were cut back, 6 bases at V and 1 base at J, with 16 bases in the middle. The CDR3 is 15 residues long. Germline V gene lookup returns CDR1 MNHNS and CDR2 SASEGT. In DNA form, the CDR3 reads TGTGCCAGCAGCCTGCTAACTTGGGGATCCTACGAGCAGTACTTC. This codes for CASSLLTWGSYEQYF.

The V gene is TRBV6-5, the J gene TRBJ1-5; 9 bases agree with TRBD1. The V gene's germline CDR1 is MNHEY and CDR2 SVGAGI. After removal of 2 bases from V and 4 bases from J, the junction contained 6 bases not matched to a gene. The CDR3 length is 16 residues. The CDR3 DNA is TGTGCCAGCAGTTACCCGGGACAGGGTCGAAATCAGCCCCAGCATTTT. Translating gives CASSYPGQGRNQPQHF.

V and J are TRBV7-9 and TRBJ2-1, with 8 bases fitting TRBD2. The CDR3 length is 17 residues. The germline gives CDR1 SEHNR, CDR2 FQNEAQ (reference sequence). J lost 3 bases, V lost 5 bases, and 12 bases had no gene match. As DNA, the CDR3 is TGTGCCAGCAGCCGTCCCGGGACTAGGACCATCTACAATGAGCAGTTCTTC. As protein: CASSRPGTRTIYNEQFF.

The CDR3 spells CASSQESREYNEQFF. The CDR3 bases are TGTGCCAGCAGCCAAGAGTCTAGAGAGTACAATGAGCAGTTCTTC. The chain carries TRBV4-2 and TRBJ2-1; no clear D gene. V was shortened by 0 bases and J by 4 bases, with 10 bases between the two germline ends. From germline, CDR1 is LGHNA and CDR2 YNFKEQ. CDR3 length: 15 residues.

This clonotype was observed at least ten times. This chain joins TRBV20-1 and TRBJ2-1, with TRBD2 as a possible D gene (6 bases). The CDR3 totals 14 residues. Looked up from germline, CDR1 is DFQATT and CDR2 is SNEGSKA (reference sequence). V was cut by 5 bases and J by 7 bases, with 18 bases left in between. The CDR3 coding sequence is TGCAGTGCTCAGGACCCGGGACTGGTGAATGAGCAGTTCTTC. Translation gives CSAQDPGLVNEQFF.

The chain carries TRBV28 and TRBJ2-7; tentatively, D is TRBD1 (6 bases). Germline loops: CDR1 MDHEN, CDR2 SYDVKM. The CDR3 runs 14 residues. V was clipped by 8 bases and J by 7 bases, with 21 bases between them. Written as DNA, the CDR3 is TGTGCCAGCGGAGCCCTTTGGGGGCGTGGGGAGCAGTACTTC. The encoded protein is CASGALWGRGEQYF.

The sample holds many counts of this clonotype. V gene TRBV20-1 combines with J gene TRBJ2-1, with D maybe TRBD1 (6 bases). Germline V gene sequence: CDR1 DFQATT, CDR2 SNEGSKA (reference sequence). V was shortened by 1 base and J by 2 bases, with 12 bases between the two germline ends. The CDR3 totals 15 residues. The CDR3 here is CSARVSRGTYNEQFF. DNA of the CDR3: TGCAGTGCTAGAGTATCTAGGGGGACCTACAATGAGCAGTTCTTC.

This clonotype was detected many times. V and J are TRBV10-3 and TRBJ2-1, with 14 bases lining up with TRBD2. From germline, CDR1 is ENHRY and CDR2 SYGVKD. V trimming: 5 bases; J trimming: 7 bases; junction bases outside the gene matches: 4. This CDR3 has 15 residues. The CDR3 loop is CAISSGTSGSNEQFF. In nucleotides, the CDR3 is TGTGCCATCAGTTCCGGGACTAGCGGGAGTAATGAGCAGTTCTTC.

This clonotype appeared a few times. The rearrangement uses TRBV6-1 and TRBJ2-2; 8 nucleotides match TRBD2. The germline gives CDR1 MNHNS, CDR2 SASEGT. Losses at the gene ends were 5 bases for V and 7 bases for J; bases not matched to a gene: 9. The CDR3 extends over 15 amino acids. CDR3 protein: CASSQSGREVGELFF. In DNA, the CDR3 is TGTGCCAGCAGTCAAAGCGGGAGAGAGGTCGGGGAGCTGTTTTTT.

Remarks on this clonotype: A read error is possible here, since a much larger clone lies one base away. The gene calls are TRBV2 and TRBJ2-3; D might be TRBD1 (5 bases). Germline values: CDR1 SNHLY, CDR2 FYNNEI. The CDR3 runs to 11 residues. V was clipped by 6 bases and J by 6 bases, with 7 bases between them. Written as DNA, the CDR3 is TGTGCCAGCAGCAAGGGGGATACGCAGTATTTT. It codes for CASSKGDTQYF.

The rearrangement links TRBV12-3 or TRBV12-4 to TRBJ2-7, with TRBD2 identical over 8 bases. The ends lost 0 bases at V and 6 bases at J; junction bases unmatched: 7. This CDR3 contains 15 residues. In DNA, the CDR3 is TGTGCCAGCAGTTTAGCGGCGGGAGGCTTCGGCGAGCAGTACTTC. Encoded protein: CASSLAAGGFGEQYF.

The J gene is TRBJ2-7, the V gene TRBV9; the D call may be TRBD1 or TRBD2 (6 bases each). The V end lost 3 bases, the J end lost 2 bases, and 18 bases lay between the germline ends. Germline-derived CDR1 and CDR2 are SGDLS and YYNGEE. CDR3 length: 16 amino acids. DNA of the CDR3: TGTGCCAGCAGCGCAGAAGGGGGAGGAGCAACCTACGAGCAGTACTTC. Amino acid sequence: CASSAEGGGATYEQYF.

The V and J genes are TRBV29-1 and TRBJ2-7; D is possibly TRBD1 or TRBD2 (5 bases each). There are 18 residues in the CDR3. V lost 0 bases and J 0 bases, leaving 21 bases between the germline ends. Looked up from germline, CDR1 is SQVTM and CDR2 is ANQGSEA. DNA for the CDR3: TGCAGCGTTGAAGATCCCCGCGCTGGGGGTGCGAGCTCCTACGAGCAGTACTTC. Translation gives CSVEDPRAGGASSYEQYF.

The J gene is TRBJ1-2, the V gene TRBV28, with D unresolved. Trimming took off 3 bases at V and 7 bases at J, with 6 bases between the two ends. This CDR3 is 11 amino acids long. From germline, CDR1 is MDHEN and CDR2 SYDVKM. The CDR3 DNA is TGTGCCAGCAGTTTTTATTCTGGCTACACCTTC. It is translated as CASSFYSGYTF.

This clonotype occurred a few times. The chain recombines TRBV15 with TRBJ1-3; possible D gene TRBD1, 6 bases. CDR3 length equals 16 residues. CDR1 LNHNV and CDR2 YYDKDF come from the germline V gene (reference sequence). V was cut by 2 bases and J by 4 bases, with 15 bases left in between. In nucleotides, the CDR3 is TGTGCCACCAGCAGACAAGGGGGGTTACGAGGAAACACCATATATTTT. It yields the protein CATSRQGGLRGNTIYF.

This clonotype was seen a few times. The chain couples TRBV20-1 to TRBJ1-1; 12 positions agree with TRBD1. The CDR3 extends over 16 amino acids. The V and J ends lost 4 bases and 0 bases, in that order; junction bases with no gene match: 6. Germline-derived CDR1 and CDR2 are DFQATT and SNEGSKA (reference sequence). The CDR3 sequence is CSANHGTGGMNTEAFF. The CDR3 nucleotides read TGCAGTGCTAACCATGGGACAGGGGGCATGAACACTGAAGCTTTCTTT.

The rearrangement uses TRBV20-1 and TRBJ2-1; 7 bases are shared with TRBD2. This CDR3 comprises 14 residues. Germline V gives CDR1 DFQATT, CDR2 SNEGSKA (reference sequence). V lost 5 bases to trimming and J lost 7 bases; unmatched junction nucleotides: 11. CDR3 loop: CSADGAGRMNEQFF. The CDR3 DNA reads TGCAGTGCTGACGGAGCGGGAAGGATGAATGAGCAGTTCTTC.

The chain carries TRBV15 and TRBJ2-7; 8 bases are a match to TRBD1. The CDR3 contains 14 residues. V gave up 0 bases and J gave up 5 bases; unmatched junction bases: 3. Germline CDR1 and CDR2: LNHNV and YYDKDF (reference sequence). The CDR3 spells CATSRDPTGDEQYF. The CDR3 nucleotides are TGTGCCACCAGCAGAGATCCGACAGGGGACGAGCAGTACTTC.

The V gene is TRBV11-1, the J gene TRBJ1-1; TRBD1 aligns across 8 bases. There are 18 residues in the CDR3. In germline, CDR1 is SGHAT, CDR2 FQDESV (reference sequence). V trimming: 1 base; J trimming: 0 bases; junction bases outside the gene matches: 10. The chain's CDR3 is CASSLGTGLGTMNTEAFF. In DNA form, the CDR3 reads TGTGCCAGCAGCTTAGGGACAGGGCTAGGAACCATGAACACTGAAGCTTTCTTT.

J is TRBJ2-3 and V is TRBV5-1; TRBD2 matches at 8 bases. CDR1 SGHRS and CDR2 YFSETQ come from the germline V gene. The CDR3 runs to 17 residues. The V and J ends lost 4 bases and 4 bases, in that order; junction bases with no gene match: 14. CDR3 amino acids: CASSPLGGRTPPDTQYF. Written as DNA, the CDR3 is TGCGCCAGCAGCCCGCTCGGCGGGAGGACACCCCCAGATACGCAGTATTTT.

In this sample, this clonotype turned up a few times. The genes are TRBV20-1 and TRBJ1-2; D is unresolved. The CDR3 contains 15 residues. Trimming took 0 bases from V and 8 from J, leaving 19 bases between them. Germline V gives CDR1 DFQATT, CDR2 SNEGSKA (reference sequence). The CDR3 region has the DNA TGCAGTGCTAGAGATCAGGAACAGCAAAAGGGAGGCTACACCTTC. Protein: CSARDQEQQKGGYTF.

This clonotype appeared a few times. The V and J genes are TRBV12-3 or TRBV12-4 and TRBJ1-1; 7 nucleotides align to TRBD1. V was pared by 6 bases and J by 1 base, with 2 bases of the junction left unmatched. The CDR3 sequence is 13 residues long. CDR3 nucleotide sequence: TGTGCCAGCAGACCAGGGGGGAACACTGAAGCTTTCTTT. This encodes CASRPGGNTEAFF.

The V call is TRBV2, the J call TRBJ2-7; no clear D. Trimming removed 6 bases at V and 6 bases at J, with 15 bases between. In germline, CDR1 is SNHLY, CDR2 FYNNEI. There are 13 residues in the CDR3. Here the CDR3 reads CASRLDVLLEQYF. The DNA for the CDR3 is TGTGCCAGCAGGTTGGACGTCCTGCTCGAGCAGTACTTC.

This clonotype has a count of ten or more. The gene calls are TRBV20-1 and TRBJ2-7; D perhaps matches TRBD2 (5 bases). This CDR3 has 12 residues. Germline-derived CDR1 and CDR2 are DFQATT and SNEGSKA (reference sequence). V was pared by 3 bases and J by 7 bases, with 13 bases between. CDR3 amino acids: CSASSRRGEQYF. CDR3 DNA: TGCAGTGCTAGCAGCCGCCGGGGAGAGCAGTACTTC.

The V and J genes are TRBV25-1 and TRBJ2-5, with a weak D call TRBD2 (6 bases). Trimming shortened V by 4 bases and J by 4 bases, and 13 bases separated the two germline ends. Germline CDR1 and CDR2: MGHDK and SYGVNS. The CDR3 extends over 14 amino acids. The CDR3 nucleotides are TGTGCCAGCAGTGGGGACTCTTCTCGAGAGACCCAGTACTTC. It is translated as CASSGDSSRETQYF.

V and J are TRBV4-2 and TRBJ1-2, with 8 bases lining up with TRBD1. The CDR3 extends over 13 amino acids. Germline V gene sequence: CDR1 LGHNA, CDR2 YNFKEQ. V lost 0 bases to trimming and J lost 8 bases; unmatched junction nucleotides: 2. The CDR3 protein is CASSQDWDRGYTF. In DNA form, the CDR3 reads TGTGCCAGCAGCCAAGATTGGGACAGGGGCTACACCTTC.

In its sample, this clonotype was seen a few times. The chain's CDR3 is CSAEGAEPVAQYF. The CDR3 nucleotides are TGCAGTGCTGAGGGAGCAGAGCCGGTGGCCCAGTACTTC. V gene TRBV20-1 combines with J gene TRBJ2-5, with D perhaps TRBD2 (5 bases). V dropped 5 bases and J dropped 9 bases, with 19 bases sitting between them. CDR3 length: 13 amino acids. Per germline, CDR1 DFQATT and CDR2 SNEGSKA (reference sequence).

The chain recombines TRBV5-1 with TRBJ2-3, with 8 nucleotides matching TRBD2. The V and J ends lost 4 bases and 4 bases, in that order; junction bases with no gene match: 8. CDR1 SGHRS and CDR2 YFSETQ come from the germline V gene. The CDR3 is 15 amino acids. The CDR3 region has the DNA TGCGCCAGCAGCGCCGGACTAGCCGCCGCAGATACGCAGTATTTT. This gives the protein CASSAGLAAADTQYF.

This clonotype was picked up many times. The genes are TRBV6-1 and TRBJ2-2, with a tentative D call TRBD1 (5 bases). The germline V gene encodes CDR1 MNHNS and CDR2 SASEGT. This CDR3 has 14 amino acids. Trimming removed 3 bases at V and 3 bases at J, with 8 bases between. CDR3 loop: CASSDRADTGELFF. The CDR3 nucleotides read TGTGCCAGCAGTGACAGGGCCGACACCGGGGAGCTGTTTTTT.